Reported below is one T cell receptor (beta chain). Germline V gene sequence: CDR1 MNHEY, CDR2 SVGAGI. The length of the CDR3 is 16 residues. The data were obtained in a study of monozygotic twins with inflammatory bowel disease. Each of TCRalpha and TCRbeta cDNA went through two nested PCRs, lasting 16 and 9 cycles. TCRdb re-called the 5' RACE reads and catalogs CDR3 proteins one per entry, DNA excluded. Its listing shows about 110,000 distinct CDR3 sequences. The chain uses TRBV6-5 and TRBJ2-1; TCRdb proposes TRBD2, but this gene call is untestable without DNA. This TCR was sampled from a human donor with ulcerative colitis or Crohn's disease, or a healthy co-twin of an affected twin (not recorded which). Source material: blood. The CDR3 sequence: CASSYSRLADVNEQFF.